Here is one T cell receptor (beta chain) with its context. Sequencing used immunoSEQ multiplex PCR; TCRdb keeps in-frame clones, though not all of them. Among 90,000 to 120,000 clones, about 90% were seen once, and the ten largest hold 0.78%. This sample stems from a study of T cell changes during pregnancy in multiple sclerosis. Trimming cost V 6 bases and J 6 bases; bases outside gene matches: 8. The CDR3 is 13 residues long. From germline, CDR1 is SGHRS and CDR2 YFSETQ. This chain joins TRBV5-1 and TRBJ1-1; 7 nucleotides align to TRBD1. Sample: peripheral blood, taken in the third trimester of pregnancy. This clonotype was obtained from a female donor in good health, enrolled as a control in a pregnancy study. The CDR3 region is CASTQGGGAEAFF. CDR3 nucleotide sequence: TGCGCCAGCACTCAGGGGGGCGGTGCTGAAGCTTTCTTT.